This TCR beta chain was profiled in a study of cytomegalovirus exposure and HLA in healthy donors. Whole-study context: Most donors, more than 80% of more than 300 genotyped, fell in the Caucasian-associated ancestry cluster. Study observations and caveats: According to reports, the classifier identified cytomegalovirus status with high specificity and sensitivity. HLA alleles showed associations with about 17,000 TCR beta sequences in a later analysis, at a 0.05 false discovery rate. An analysis that came later showed most CMV-associated TCR beta chains appearing HLA-restricted.

V gave up 0 bases and J gave up 4 bases, with 6 bases separating them. The CDR3 has 13 residues. Germline-derived CDR1 and CDR2 are LNHNV and YYDKDF (reference sequence). Primers included in the PCR were 60 Vbeta and 13 Jbeta primers. Sequencing was performed with immunoSEQ multiplex PCR; in TCRdb, only in-frame clones are kept and a portion is missing. The sample lists around 160,000 clones, around 80% seen once, with about 13% in the top ten. About this clone itself: Its specificity is not known.

The receptor comes from a man aged 40-49 years in good health and CMV-seropositive. This chain connects TRBV15 to TRBJ1-1; D ambiguous. Sequencing input: PBMCs. CDR3 nucleotides: TGTGCCACCAGCAGAGATCCATTCACTGAAGCTTTCTTT. It translates to CATSRDPFTEAFF.